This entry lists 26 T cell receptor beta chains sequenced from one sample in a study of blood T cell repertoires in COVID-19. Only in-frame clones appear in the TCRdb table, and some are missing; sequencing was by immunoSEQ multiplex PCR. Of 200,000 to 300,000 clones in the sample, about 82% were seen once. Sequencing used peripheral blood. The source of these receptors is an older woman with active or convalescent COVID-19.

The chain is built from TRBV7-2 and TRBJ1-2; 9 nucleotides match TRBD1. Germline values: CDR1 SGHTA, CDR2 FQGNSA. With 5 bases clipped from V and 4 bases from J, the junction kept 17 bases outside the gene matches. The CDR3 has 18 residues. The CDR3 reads CASSTSGTGSQGVYGYTF. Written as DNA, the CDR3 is TGTGCCAGCAGCACCTCTGGGACAGGGTCCCAAGGGGTCTATGGCTACACCTTC.

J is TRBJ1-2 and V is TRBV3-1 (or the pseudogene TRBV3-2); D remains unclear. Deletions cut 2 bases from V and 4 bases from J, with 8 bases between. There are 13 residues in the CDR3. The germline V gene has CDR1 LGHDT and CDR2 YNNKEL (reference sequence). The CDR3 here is CASSQLTSYGYTF. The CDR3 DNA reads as TGTGCCAGCAGCCAACTTACATCCTATGGCTACACCTTC.

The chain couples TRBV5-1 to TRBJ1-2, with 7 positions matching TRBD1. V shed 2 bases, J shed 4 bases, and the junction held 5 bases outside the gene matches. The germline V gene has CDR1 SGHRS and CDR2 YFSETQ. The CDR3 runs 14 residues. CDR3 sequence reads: CASSFDRVGYGYTF. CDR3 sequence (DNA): TGCGCCAGCAGCTTTGACAGGGTCGGCTATGGCTACACCTTC.

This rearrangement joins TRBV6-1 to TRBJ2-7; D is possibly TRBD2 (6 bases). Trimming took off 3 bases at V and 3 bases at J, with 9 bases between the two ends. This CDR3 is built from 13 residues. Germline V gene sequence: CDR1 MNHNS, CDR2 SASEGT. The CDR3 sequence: CASSEGLLYEQYF. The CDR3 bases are TGTGCCAGCAGTGAGGGACTTCTCTACGAGCAGTACTTC.

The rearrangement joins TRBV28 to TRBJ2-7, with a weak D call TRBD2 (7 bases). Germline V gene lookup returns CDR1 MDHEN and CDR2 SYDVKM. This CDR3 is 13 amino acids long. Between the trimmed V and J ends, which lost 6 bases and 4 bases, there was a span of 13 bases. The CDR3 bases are TGTGCCAGCAGACCCGGGGGGCGGTACGAGCAGTACGTC. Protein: CASRPGGRYEQYV.

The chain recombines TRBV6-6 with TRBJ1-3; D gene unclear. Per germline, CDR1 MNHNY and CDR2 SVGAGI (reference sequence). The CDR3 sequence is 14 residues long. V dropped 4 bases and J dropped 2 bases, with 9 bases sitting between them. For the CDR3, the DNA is TGTGCCAGCAGTTCCAGTGAGGCTGGAAACACCATATATTTT. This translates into CASSSSEAGNTIYF.

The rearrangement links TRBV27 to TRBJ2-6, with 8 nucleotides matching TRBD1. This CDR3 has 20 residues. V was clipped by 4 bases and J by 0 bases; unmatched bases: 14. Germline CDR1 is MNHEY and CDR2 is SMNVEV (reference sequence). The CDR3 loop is CASSSTLRTGTHSGANVLTF. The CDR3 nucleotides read TGTGCCAGCAGTTCAACCCTTCGGACAGGGACTCACTCTGGGGCCAACGTCCTGACTTTC.

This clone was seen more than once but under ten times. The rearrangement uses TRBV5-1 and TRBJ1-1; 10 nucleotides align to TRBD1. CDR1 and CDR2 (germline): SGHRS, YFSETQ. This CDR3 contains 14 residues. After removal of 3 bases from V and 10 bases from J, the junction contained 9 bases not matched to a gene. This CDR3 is CASSSPSDRGLAFF. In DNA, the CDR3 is TGCGCCAGCAGCTCGCCTTCGGACAGGGGGTTAGCTTTCTTT.

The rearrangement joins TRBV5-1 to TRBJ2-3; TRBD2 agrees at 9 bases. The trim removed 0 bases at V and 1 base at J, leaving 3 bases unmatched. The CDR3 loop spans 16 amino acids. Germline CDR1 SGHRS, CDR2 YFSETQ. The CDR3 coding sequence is TGCGCCAGCAGCTTGGGGCGCGGGAGGGGCACAGATACGCAGTATTTT. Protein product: CASSLGRGRGTDTQYF.

The CDR3 is CASSFGVYNEQFF. The CDR3, as DNA: TGTGCCAGCAGCTTCGGGGTTTACAATGAGCAGTTCTTC. The chain employs TRBV7-9 and TRBJ2-1, with TRBD2 as a possible D gene (5 bases). This CDR3 comprises 13 residues. The germline V gene has CDR1 SEHNR and CDR2 FQNEAQ (reference sequence). V was trimmed by 3 bases and J by 4 bases, leaving 7 bases between them.

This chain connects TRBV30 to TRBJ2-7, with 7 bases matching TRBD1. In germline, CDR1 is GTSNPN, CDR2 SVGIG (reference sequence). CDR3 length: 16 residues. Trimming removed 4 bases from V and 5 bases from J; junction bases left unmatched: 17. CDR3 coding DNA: TGTGCCTGGAATCCCCCAGGCCGAGGGGGCATCGACGAGCAGTACTTC. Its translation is CAWNPPGRGGIDEQYF. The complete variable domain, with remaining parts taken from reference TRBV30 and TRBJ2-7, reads SQTIHQWPATLVQPVGSPLSLECTVEGTSNPNLYWYRQAAGRGLQLLFYSVGIGQISSEVPQNLSASRPQDRQFILSSKKLLLSDSGFYLCAWNPPGRGGIDEQYFGPGTRLTVT.

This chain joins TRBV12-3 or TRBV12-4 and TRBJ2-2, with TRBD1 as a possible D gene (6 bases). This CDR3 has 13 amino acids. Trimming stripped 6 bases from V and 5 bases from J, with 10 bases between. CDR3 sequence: CASRRQETGELFF. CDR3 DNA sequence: TGTGCCAGCAGACGACAGGAGACCGGGGAGCTGTTTTTT.

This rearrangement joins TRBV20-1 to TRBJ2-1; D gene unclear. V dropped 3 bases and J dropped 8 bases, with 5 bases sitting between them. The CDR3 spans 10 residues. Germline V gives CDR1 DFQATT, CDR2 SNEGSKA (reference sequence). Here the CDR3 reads CSASNYEQFF. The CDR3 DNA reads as TGCAGTGCTAGCAATTATGAGCAGTTCTTC.

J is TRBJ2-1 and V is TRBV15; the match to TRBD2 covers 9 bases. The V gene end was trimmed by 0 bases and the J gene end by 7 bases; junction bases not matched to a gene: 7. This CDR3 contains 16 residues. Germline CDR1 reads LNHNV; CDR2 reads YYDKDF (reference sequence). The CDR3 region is CATSRDVVAGENEQFF. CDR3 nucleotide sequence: TGTGCCACCAGCAGAGATGTGGTAGCGGGGGAGAATGAGCAGTTCTTC.

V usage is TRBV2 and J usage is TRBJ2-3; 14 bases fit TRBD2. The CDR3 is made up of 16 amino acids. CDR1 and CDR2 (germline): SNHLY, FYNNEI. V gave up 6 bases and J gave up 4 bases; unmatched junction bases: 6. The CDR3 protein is CASRLGLAGAADTQYF. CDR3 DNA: TGTGCCAGCAGACTGGGACTAGCGGGGGCCGCAGATACGCAGTATTTT. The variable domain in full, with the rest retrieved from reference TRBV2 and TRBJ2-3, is EPEVTQTPSHQVTQMGQEVILRCVPISNHLYFYWYRQILGQKVEFLVSFYNNEISEKSEIFDDQFSVERPDGSNFTLKIRSTKLEDSAMYFCASRLGLAGAADTQYFGPGTRLTVL.

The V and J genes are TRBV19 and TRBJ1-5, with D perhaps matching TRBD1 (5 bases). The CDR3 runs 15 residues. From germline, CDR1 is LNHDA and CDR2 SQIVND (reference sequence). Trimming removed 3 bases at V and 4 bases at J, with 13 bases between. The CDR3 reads CASSINPGGNQPQHF. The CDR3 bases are TGTGCCAGTAGTATCAACCCCGGGGGGAATCAGCCCCAGCATTTT.

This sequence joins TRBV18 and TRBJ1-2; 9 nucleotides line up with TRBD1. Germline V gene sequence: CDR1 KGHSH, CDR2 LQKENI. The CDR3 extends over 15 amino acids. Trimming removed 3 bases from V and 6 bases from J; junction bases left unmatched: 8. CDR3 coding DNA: TGTGCCAGCTCACCTCGTATGGGACAGGGAGATGGCTACACCTTC. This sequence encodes CASSPRMGQGDGYTF. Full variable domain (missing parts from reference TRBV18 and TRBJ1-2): NAGVMQNPRHLVRRRGQEARLRCSPMKGHSHVYWYRQLPEEGLKFMVYLQKENIIDESGMPKERFSAEFPKEGPSILRIQQVVRGDSAAYFCASSPRMGQGDGYTFGSGTRLTVV.

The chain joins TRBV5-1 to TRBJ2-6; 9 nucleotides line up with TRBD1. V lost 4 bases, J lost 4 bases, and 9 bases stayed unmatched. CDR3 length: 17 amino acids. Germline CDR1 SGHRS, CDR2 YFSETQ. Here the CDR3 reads CASSKKQGASGANVLTF. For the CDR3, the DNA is TGCGCCAGCAGCAAGAAACAGGGGGCGTCCGGGGCCAACGTCCTGACTTTC.

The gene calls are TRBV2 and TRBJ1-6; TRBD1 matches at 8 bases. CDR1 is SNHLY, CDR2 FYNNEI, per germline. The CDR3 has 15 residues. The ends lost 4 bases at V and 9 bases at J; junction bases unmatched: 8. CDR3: CASSVRTGTSSPLHF. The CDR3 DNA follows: TGTGCCAGCAGTGTACGGACAGGGACGAGTTCACCCCTCCACTTT.

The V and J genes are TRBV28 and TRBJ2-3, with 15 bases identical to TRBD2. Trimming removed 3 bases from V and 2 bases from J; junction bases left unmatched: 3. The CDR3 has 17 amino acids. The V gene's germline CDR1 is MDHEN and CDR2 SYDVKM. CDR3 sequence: CASSLGLAGGITDTQYF. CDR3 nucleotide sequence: TGTGCCAGCAGTTTGGGACTAGCGGGGGGCATCACAGATACGCAGTATTTT.

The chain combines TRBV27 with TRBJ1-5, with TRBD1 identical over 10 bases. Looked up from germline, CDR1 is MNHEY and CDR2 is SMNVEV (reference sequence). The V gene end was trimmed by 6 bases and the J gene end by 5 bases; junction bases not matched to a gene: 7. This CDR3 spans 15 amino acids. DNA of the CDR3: TGTGCCAGCAGCCGGGGACAGGGGTATTATCAGCCCCAGCATTTT. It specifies CASSRGQGYYQPQHF.

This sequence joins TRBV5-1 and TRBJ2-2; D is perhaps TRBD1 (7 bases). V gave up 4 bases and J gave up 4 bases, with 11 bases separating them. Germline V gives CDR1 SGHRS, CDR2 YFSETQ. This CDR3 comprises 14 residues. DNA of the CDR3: TGCGCCAGCAGCGCGGGACAGCTCACCGGGGAGCTGTTTTTT. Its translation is CASSAGQLTGELFF. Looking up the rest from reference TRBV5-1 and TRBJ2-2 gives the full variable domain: KAGVTQTPRYLIKTRGQQVTLSCSPISGHRSVSWYQQTPGQGLQFLFEYFSETQRNKGNFPGRFSGRQFSNSRSEMNVSTLELGDSALYLCASSAGQLTGELFFGEGSRLTVL.

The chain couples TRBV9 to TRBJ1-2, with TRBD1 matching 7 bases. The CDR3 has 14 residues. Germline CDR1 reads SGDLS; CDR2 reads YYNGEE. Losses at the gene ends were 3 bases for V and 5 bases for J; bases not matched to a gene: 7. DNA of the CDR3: TGTGCCAGCAGCGGGACAGGATCCCGGTATGGCTACACCTTC. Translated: CASSGTGSRYGYTF.

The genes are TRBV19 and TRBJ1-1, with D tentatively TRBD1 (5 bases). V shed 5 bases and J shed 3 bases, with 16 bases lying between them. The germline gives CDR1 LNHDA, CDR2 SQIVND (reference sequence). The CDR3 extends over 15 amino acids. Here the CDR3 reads CASSPLPGGDTEAFF. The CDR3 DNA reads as TGTGCCAGTAGTCCCCTCCCGGGGGGTGACACTGAAGCTTTCTTT.

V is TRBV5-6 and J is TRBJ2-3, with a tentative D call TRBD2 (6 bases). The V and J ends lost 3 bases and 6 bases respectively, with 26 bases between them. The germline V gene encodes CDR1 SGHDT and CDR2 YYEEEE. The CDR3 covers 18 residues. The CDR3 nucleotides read TGTGCCAGCAGCTGGGAATCCGGGACTCCATCCCCACACGATACGCAGTATTTT. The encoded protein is CASSWESGTPSPHDTQYF.

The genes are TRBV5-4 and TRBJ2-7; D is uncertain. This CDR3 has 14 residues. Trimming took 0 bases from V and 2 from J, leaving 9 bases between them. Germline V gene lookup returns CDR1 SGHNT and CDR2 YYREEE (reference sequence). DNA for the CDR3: TGTGCCAGCAGCTTGGCACAGTCACCCTACGAGCAGTACTTC. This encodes CASSLAQSPYEQYF. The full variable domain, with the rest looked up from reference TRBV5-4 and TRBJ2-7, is ETGVTQSPTHLIKTRGQQVTLRCSSQSGHNTVSWYQQALGQGPQFIFQYYREEENGRGNFPPRFSGLQFPNYSSELNVNALELDDSALYLCASSLAQSPYEQYFGPGTRLTVT.